This is a list of T cell receptor beta chains from one sample in a study of shared clonotypes between healthy human individuals. Libraries were prepared by immunoSEQ multiplex PCR; TCRdb keeps only in-frame clonotypes and omits some of them. The table has 2 million to 3 million clones, roughly 93% seen once. The sequenced material came from naive CD4+ T cells from PBMCs. The receptors were sampled from a man between 18 and 35 years old in good health. Some clones in this sample may be carry-over from other donors' samples. CDR3s include the opening cysteine and the closing phenylalanine or tryptophan. A D gene is named only where the DNA matches it firmly. Only part of the rows carry a size: once, few, many, or a class if the clone is expanded.

>.|TRBV19|TRBJ2-3|TRBD2
CASSTLLANTQYF
TGTGCCAGTAGTACTTTACTAGCGAATACGCAGTATTTT
>once|TRBV28|TRBJ1-4|.
CASSLWGPNEKLFF
TGTGCCAGCAGTTTATGGGGTCCTAATGAAAAACTGTTTTTT
>.|TRBV5-1|TRBJ2-3|TRBD2
CASSPGLAGLSTDTQYF
TGCGCCAGCAGCCCGGGACTAGCGGGACTAAGCACAGATACGCAGTATTTT
>.|TRBV11-1|TRBJ2-3|TRBD2
CASSPWGGRAGTDTQYF
TGTGCCAGCAGCCCCTGGGGCGGGAGGGCCGGTACAGATACGCAGTATTTT
>.|TRBV6-5|TRBJ1-1|.
CASSYSPGEVFEAFF
TGTGCCAGCAGTTATTCACCAGGGGAAGTCTTTGAAGCTTTCTTT
>.|TRBV5-1|TRBJ2-7|TRBD1
CASSSAGTGYYEQYF
TGCGCCAGCAGCTCTGCCGGGACAGGGTACTACGAGCAGTACTTC
>.|TRBV28|TRBJ1-6|.
CASFWQGGSPLHF
TGTGCCAGCTTCTGGCAGGGTGGCTCACCCCTCCACTTT
>.|TRBV2|TRBJ1-1|.
CASTYQGPGFLNTEAFF
TGTGCCAGTACGTACCAGGGGCCGGGATTTCTAAACACTGAAGCTTTCTTT
>.|TRBV4-1|TRBJ1-1|.
CASSQGRGGLNTEAFF
TGCGCCAGCAGCCAAGGTAGAGGGGGTTTGAACACTGAAGCTTTCTTT
>.|TRBV6-5|TRBJ2-1|TRBD2
CASSSIAGWKDNEQFF
TGTGCCAGCAGTTCTATAGCGGGATGGAAGGACAATGAGCAGTTCTTC
>.|TRBV5-6|TRBJ2-1|TRBD1
CASWTGTGALSEQFF
TGTGCCAGCTGGACCGGGACAGGGGCGTTGAGTGAGCAGTTCTTC
>once|TRBV6-6|TRBJ2-3|TRBD2
CASRRESTDTQYF
TGTGCCAGCAGGCGGGAGAGCACAGATACGCAGTATTTT
>.|TRBV5-1|TRBJ2-5|.
CASRTEGWGGWETQYF
TGCGCCAGCAGGACCGAGGGGTGGGGTGGATGGGAGACCCAGTACTTC
>.|TRBV7-3|TRBJ2-1|.
CASSRTGTLHNEQFF
TGTGCCAGCAGCCGTACCGGGACACTTCACAATGAGCAGTTCTTC
>.|TRBV7-9|TRBJ2-1|.
CASSLSGVNEQFF
TGTGCCAGCAGCTTATCAGGGGTCAATGAGCAGTTCTTC
>.|TRBV6-5|TRBJ2-1|TRBD1
CATKTGGPYNEQFF
TGTGCCACCAAGACAGGGGGCCCTTACAATGAGCAGTTCTTC
>.|TRBV5-1|TRBJ2-2|TRBD2
CASSMRLAGGDAGELFF
TGCGCCAGCAGCATGCGACTAGCGGGCGGTGATGCCGGGGAGCTGTTTTTT
>.|TRBV7-3|TRBJ2-6|.
CAIGRSPGRPGANVLTF
TGTGCCATCGGGCGGTCCCCCGGGCGCCCTGGGGCCAACGTCCTGACTTTC
>.|TRBV5-5|TRBJ2-5|TRBD2
CASSPTSGALQETQYF
TGTGCCAGCAGCCCAACTAGCGGAGCGCTGCAAGAGACCCAGTACTTC
>.|TRBV5-6|TRBJ2-7|.
CASSLRFTASAPYEQYF
TGTGCCAGCAGCTTACGTTTTACCGCCTCAGCCCCCTACGAGCAGTACTTC
>.|TRBV19|TRBJ2-7|TRBD2
CASRAGLADREQYF
TGTGCCAGTAGGGCGGGACTAGCGGACCGCGAGCAGTACTTC
>.|TRBV19|TRBJ2-7|TRBD2
CASSTTSGSYEQYF
TGTGCCAGTAGCACGACTAGCGGGAGCTACGAGCAGTACTTC
>.|TRBV11-2|TRBJ2-7|.
CASSSLYEQYF
TGTGCCAGCAGCTCGCTCTACGAGCAGTACTTC
>.|TRBV28|TRBJ1-5|TRBD1
CASSSRQGGRNQPQHF
TGTGCCAGCAGTTCCCGACAGGGCGGGAGGAATCAGCCCCAGCATTTT
>.|TRBV27|TRBJ2-7|TRBD1
CASSIGQGRTYEQYF
TGTGCCAGCAGTATTGGACAGGGAAGGACCTACGAGCAGTACTTC
>.|TRBV7-8|TRBJ2-7|.
CASSSQKTGAEEQYF
TGTGCCAGCAGCTCCCAAAAAACCGGGGCCGAAGAGCAGTACTTC
>few|TRBV28|TRBJ1-1|.
CASSPPRSSSEAFF
TGTGCCAGCAGTCCTCCCCGATCGAGTTCTGAAGCTTTCTTT